The sequence of this T cell receptor (beta chain) was determined in a study of response to subunit inactivated influenza vaccine. One entry per CDR3 protein, called by TCRdb with MiXCR from the RT-PCR reads. The sample contains 400,000 to 650,000 distinct CDR3 sequences, roughly 7.6% of which appear only once. Overall study results and limits: Few additional T cells are recruited per seasonal influenza vaccination, authors suggested.

This clonotype has a handful of counts. Antigen specificity is unknown. The CDR3 sequence is 16 residues long. Deletions cut 5 bases from V and 6 bases from J, with 20 bases between. CDR1 is MNHEY and CDR2 is SMNVEV in the germline V gene (reference sequence). Sequencing was performed on PBMCs from blood, taken around 25 months after vaccination. The chain recombines TRBV27 with TRBJ2-1, with TRBD1 as a possible D gene (6 bases). The sequence derives from a man aged 45 to 75 who received an inactivated influenza vaccine. This CDR3 reads CASSTQSTGYFNEQFF. CDR3 nucleotides: TGTGCCAGCAGTACCCAATCGACAGGTTATTTCAATGAGCAGTTCTTC.